This T cell receptor beta chain is drawn from a study of shared clonotypes between healthy human individuals. Generated by immunoSEQ multiplex PCR, the TCRdb table keeps only in-frame clones and is missing some. In the table there are nearly 600,000 clones, just under 97% of which are singletons. Naivety among CD8 cells was defined by CD45RO negativity and positive CCR7 selection, thereby excluding terminally differentiated effector memory CD45RA+ cells. Sequencing used naive CD8+ T cells sorted from blood. The source of this sequence is a woman aged 25 to 39 in good health.

Written as DNA, the CDR3 is TGTGCCAGCAGTCCCTGGACAGGGGTGATCTACGAGCAGTACTTC. It codes for CASSPWTGVIYEQYF. V usage is TRBV27 and J usage is TRBJ2-7; TRBD1 aligns across 9 bases. The CDR3 spans 15 residues. Trimming cost V 5 bases and J 3 bases; bases outside gene matches: 8. Germline CDR1 reads MNHEY; CDR2 reads SMNVEV (reference sequence).